The rows below give T cell receptor beta chains drawn from one sample of a study of shared clonotypes between healthy human individuals. Profiling relied on immunoSEQ multiplex PCR, and the TCRdb table lists in-frame clones only, not all of them. The sample contains about 2.3 million clones, more than 85% of which appear only once. Sequencing input: naive CD4+ T cells from PBMCs. Receptors were obtained from a man aged 18 to 29 in good health. Some clones in this sample may be carry-over from other donors' samples. The CDR3 runs from the conserved cysteine through the conserved F or W. D genes are given only for firm matches. Size tells how often a clone was seen (once, few, many) or the class of an expanded clone, and some rows leave it out.

size	V	D	J	DNA	CDR3
-	TRBV9	-	TRBJ1-5	TGTGCCAGCAGCGTATCAGGTCAAAGCAATCAGCCCCAGCATTTT	CASSVSGQSNQPQHF
-	TRBV5-1	-	TRBJ2-1	TGCGCCAGCAGCTTTGTTGGGAGCTCCTACAATGAGCAGTTCTTC	CASSFVGSSYNEQFF
once	TRBV6-1	-	TRBJ1-2	TGTGCCAGCAAAGTGGGGGATTGGGGGGATGGCTACACCTTC	CASKVGDWGDGYTF
-	TRBV7-9	-	TRBJ2-6	TGTGCCAGCAGCTTAGTAGGACCTGGGGCCAACGTCCTGACTTTC	CASSLVGPGANVLTF
once	TRBV7-2	-	TRBJ2-2	TGTGCCAGCAGCTTCCGATCCGGGGAGCTGTTTTTT	CASSFRSGELFF
-	TRBV9	TRBD1	TRBJ1-3	TGTGCCAGCAGCCCCCAACAGGGGGGAAGCTACACCATATATTTT	CASSPQQGGSYTIYF
-	TRBV9	-	TRBJ1-2	TGTGCCAGCAGAGGGGTCTATGGCTACACCTTC	CASRGVYGYTF
-	TRBV28	-	TRBJ1-2	TGTGCCAGCAGTTCCCCCCGAGATCCCTATGGCTACACCTTC	CASSSPRDPYGYTF
-	TRBV7-2	TRBD2	TRBJ2-3	TGTGCCAGCAGCCCCCCAGCGGGAGGGTCGACAGATACGCAGTATTTT	CASSPPAGGSTDTQYF
-	TRBV5-6	-	TRBJ2-2	TGTGCCAGCAGCCGCGGGGCCTGGCAGAACACCGGGGAGCTGTTTTTT	CASSRGAWQNTGELFF
-	TRBV11-2	-	TRBJ2-7	TGTGCCAGCAGCTTGACCTGGGGCGGGGACTCCTACGAGCAGTACTTC	CASSLTWGGDSYEQYF
-	TRBV5-6	-	TRBJ2-7	TGTGCCAGCAGCTTGATTCCGGGGGCGAAGTACTCCTACGAGCAGTACTTC	CASSLIPGAKYSYEQYF
-	TRBV11-2	-	TRBJ1-3	TGTGCCAGCAGCTTAGACTCCCGCTCTGGAAACACCATATATTTT	CASSLDSRSGNTIYF
few	TRBV6-6	-	TRBJ1-2	TGTGCCAGCAGTCCCATAACCACCGTCGGCTACACCTTC	CASSPITTVGYTF
-	TRBV5-1	TRBD2	TRBJ2-5	TGCGCCAGCAGCTCGGGACTAGCGGGAGCCCAAGAGACCCAGTACTTC	CASSSGLAGAQETQYF
-	TRBV5-1	-	TRBJ1-4	TGCGCCAGCGGGAGGGACGGCGAGAATGAAAAACTGTTTTTT	CASGRDGENEKLFF
-	TRBV11-2	-	TRBJ2-1	TGTGCCAGCACCCGGGCAGGGGCGACCTACAATGAGCAGTTCTTC	CASTRAGATYNEQFF
-	TRBV30	-	TRBJ2-2	TGTGCCTCGCCAATTAGGAACACCGGGGAGCTGTTTTTT	CASPIRNTGELFF
-	TRBV9	TRBD2	TRBJ2-7	TGTGCCAGCAGCCCGGGACTAGCGGGAGTCTCCTACGAGCAGTACTTC	CASSPGLAGVSYEQYF
-	TRBV5-1	TRBD1	TRBJ2-7	TGCGCCAGCCGTGAACCGGGACAGGCCTACGAGCAGTACTTC	CASREPGQAYEQYF
-	TRBV7-2	-	TRBJ1-3	TGTGCCAGCAGCTTTGGTGGAAACACCATATATTTT	CASSFGGNTIYF
-	TRBV5-1	TRBD2	TRBJ2-1	TGCGCCAGCAGCTTGGAGGGACTAGCCTACAATGAGCAGTTCTTC	CASSLEGLAYNEQFF
-	TRBV6-6	TRBD1	TRBJ1-4	TGTGCCAGCAGCACCGGGACAGTCCTAAATGAAAAACTGTTTTTT	CASSTGTVLNEKLFF
-	TRBV28	-	TRBJ2-1	TGTGCCAGCAGGTCCACCGGTGGCGGGCGCTCCTACAATGAGCAGTTCTTC	CASRSTGGGRSYNEQFF
-	TRBV9	-	TRBJ2-1	TGTGCCAGCAGCCCTAAAGGACTACCGCCCAATGAGCAGTTCTTC	CASSPKGLPPNEQFF
-	TRBV5-1	TRBD1	TRBJ2-2	TGCGCCAGCAGCATAGGGGGCCCCAACACCGGGGAGCTGTTTTTT	CASSIGGPNTGELFF
-	TRBV28	-	TRBJ1-4	TGTGCCAGCAGTTTCCGGACAGCAACTAATGAAAAACTGTTTTTT	CASSFRTATNEKLFF
few	TRBV4-3	-	TRBJ1-5	TGCGCCAGCAGCCAAGCGTGGGGAAATCAGCCCCAGCATTTT	CASSQAWGNQPQHF
-	TRBV18	TRBD1	TRBJ2-7	TGTGCCAGCTCACCTGCGACAGGGTCCTACGAGCAGTACTTC	CASSPATGSYEQYF
-	TRBV7-9	TRBD2	TRBJ2-5	TGTGCCAGCAGCTTAAAACCGGGAGGTCCGGGAGAGACCCAGTACTTC	CASSLKPGGPGETQYF
few	TRBV28	TRBD1	TRBJ1-2	TGTGCCAGCAGTTCCGACAGGGCTGGAGGCTACACCTTC	CASSSDRAGGYTF
-	TRBV7-3	-	TRBJ1-1	TGTGCCAGCAGCTTAATCGGGGGTGGGAACACTGAAGCTTTCTTT	CASSLIGGGNTEAFF
once	TRBV11-2	-	TRBJ1-5	TGTGCCAGCAGCTCCCAGGGCGGGATCAATCAGCCCCAGCATTTT	CASSSQGGINQPQHF
-	TRBV29-1	-	TRBJ2-7	TGCAGCGTTGTGGGGGCTAGGTCCTACGAGCAGTACTTC	CSVVGARSYEQYF
-	TRBV6-5	-	TRBJ1-1	TGTGCCAGCAGTCCAGCCCGATTGAACACTGAAGCTTTCTTT	CASSPARLNTEAFF
-	TRBV10-3	-	TRBJ2-7	TGTGCCACCTTGCTAGGGCAGGGGTGGAACGAGCAGTACTTC	CATLLGQGWNEQYF
once	TRBV30	-	TRBJ1-1	TGTGCCTGGGAACTCGTCCGGGGGGGCACTGAAGCTTTCTTT	CAWELVRGGTEAFF
-	TRBV29-1	TRBD1	TRBJ1-5	TGCAGCGTCGGGGACAGGGTGAGCAATCAGCCCCAGCATTTT	CSVGDRVSNQPQHF
once	TRBV28	-	TRBJ2-7	TGTGCCAGCAGTCCCCTATCGGATTCGACCTACGAGCAGTACTTC	CASSPLSDSTYEQYF
-	TRBV6-4	-	TRBJ1-1	TGTGCCAGCAGTGACAGGGTGGGCACTGAAGCTTTCTTT	CASSDRVGTEAFF
-	TRBV5-1	TRBD1	TRBJ2-3	TGCGCCAGCAGCACCGGGACAGGGAAGGATACGCAGTATTTT	CASSTGTGKDTQYF
-	TRBV5-1	-	TRBJ2-7	TGCGCCAGCAGCTTGGGTTACGAGCAGTACTTC	CASSLGYEQYF
-	TRBV6-6	-	TRBJ2-7	TGTGCCAGCAGTTACCCGACAGCTTCCTACGAGCAGTACTTC	CASSYPTASYEQYF
-	TRBV10-3	-	TRBJ2-7	TGTGCCATCAGTGAGGGGCAGGGACCATACGAGCAGTACTTC	CAISEGQGPYEQYF
-	TRBV20-1	-	TRBJ2-7	TGCAGTGCCGTCTCTCCCGGGGCCCAGTACTTC	CSAVSPGAQYF
once	TRBV28	-	TRBJ2-7	TGTGCCAGCAGTAGTCGACCCTACGAGCAGTACTTC	CASSSRPYEQYF
-	TRBV7-6	TRBD2	TRBJ2-2	TGTGCCAGCAGCCGTGGACTAGCGGGAGAAAGGGAAAGGTTCGGGGAGCTGTTTTTT	CASSRGLAGERERFGELFF
-	TRBV19	-	TRBJ1-3	TGTGCCAGTAGACCTGAAGGCCACCCGGTCGGAAACACCATATATTTT	CASRPEGHPVGNTIYF
-	TRBV7-7	TRBD1	TRBJ2-5	TGTGCCAGCAGCTTAGCTGGGACAGGCCAAGAGACCCAGTACTTC	CASSLAGTGQETQYF
-	TRBV5-5	-	TRBJ1-1	TGTGCCAGCAGCTTGCGGCAATCCGACAGGACCACTGAAGCTTTCTTT	CASSLRQSDRTTEAFF
-	TRBV18	-	TRBJ2-6	TGTGCCAGCTCATTGGTAACTGGGGCCAACGTCCTGACTTTC	CASSLVTGANVLTF
once	TRBV29-1	TRBD1	TRBJ2-4	TGCAGCGTTGGTTGGGACAGCAAAAACATTCAGTACTTC	CSVGWDSKNIQYF
-	TRBV4-1	-	TRBJ1-5	TGCGCCAGCTCTTCCAGGACGGGACTAAATCAGCCCCAGCATTTT	CASSSRTGLNQPQHF
-	TRBV7-3	TRBD1	TRBJ1-5	TGTGCCAGCAGCTTAAGACAGGGACAGCCCCAGCATTTT	CASSLRQGQPQHF
-	TRBV6-5	-	TRBJ2-2	TGTGCCAGCAGTTACTCGCGGAGCACCGGGGAGCTGTTTTTT	CASSYSRSTGELFF
-	TRBV28	TRBD1	TRBJ1-2	TGTGCCAGCAGGGGAGGGGGCCAGCCTGGCTACACCTTC	CASRGGGQPGYTF
-	TRBV28	-	TRBJ1-1	TGTGCCAGCAGGCCTACTTCGGGGGGCTCGGGGGACACTGAAGCTTTCTTT	CASRPTSGGSGDTEAFF
-	TRBV25-1	-	TRBJ1-1	TGTGTCAGCAGTGACCGGGGGTCGAACACTGAAGCTTTCTTT	CVSSDRGSNTEAFF
-	TRBV2	TRBD1	TRBJ1-3	TGTGCCAGCAGTTCGGACAGGGGGGACACCATATATTTT	CASSSDRGDTIYF